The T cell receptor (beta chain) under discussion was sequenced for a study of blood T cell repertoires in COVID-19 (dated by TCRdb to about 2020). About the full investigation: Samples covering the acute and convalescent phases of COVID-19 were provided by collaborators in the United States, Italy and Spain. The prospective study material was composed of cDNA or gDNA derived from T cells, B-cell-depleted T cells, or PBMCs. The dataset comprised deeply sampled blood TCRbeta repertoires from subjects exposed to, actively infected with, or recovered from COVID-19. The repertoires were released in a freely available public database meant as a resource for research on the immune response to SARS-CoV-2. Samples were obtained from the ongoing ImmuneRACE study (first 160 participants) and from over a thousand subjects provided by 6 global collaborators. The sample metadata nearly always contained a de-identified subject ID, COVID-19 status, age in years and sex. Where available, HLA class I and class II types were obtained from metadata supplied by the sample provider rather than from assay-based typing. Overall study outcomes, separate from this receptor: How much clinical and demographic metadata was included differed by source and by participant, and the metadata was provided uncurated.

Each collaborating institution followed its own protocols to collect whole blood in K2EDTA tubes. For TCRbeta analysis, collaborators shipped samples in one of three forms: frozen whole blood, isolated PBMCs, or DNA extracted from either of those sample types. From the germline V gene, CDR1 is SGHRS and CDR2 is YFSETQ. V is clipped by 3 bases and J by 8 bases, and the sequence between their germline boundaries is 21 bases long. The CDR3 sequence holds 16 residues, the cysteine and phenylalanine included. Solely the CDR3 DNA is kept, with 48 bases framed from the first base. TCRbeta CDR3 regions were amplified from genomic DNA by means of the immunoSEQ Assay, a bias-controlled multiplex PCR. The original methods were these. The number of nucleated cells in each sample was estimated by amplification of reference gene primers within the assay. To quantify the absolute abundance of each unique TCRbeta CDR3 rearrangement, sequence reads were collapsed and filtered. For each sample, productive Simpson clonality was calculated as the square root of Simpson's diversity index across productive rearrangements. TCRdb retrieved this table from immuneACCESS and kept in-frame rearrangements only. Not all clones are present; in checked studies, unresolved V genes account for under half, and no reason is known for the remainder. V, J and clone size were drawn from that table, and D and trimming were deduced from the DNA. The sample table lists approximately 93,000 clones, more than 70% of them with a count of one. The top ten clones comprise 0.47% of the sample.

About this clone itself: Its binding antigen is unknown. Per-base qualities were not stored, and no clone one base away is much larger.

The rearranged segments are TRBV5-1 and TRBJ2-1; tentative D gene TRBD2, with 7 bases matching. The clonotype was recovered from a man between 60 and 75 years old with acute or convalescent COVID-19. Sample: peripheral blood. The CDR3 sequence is CASSWLGSMGGHEQFF. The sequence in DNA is TGCGCCAGCAGCTGGCTAGGTTCTATGGGGGGGCATGAGCAGTTCTTC.